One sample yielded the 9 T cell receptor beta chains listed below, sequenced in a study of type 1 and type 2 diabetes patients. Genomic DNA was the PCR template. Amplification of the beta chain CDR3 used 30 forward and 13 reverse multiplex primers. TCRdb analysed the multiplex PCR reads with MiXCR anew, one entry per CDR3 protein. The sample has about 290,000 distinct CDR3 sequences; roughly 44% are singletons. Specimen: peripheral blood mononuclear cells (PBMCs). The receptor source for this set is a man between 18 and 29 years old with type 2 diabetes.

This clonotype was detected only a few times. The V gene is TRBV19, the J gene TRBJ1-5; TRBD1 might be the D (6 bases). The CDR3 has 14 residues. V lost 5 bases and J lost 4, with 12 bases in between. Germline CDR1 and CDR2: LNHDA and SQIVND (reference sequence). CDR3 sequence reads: CASSVAGTNQPQHF. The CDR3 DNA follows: TGTGCCAGTAGTGTCGCAGGGACAAATCAGCCCCAGCATTTT.

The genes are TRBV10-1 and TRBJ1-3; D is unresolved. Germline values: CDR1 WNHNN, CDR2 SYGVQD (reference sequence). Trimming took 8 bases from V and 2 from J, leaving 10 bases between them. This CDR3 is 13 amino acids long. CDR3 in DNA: TGCGCCAGCTCACCCGGGACTGGAAACACCATATATTTT. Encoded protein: CASSPGTGNTIYF.

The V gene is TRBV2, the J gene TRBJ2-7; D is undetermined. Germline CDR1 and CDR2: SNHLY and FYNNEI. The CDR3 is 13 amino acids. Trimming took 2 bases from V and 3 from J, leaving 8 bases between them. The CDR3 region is CASSEPFYYEQYF. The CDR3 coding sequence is TGTGCCAGCAGTGAACCGTTCTACTACGAGCAGTACTTC.

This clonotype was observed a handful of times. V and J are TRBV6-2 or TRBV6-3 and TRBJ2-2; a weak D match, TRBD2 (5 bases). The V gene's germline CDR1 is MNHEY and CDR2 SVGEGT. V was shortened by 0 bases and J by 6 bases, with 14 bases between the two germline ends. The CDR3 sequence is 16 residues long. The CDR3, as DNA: TGTGCCAGCAGTTACTCGATAGGAAGCGGATCCGGGGAGCTGTTTTTT. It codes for CASSYSIGSGSGELFF.

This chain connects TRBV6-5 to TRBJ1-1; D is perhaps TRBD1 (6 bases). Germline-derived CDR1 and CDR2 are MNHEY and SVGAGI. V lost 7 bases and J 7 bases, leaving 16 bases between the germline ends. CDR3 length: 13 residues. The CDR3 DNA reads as TGTGCCAGCACCCCGACAGGCCGGGGTGAAGCTTTCTTT. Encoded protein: CASTPTGRGEAFF.

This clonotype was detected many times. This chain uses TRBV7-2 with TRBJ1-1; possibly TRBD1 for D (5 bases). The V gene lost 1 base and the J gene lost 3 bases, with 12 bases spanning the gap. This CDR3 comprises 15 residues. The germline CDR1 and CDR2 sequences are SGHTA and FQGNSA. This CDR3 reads CASSLDTGDDTEAFF. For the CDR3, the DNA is TGTGCCAGCAGCTTAGATACGGGGGATGACACTGAAGCTTTCTTT.

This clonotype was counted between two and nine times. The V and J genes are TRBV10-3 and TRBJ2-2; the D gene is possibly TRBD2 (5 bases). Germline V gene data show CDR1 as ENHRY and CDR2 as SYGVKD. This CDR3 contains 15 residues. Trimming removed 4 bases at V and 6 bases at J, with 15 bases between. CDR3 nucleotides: TGTGCCATCAGTGTAAGCCTCACCGGGGCCGGGGAGCTGTTTTTT. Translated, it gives CAISVSLTGAGELFF.

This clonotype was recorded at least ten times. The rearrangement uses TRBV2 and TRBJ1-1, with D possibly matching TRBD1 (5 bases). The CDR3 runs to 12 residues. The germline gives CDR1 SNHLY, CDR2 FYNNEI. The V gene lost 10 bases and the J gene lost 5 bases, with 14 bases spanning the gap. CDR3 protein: CAIESRATEAFF. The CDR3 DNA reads TGTGCCATCGAAAGCAGGGCTACTGAAGCTTTCTTT.

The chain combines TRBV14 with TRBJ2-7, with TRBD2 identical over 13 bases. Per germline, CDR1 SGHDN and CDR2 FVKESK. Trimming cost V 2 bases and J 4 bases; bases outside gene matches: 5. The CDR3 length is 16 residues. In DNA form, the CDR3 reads TGTGCCAGCAGCCAAAACGGACTAGCGGGAGTGTACGAGCAGTACTTC. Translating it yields CASSQNGLAGVYEQYF.